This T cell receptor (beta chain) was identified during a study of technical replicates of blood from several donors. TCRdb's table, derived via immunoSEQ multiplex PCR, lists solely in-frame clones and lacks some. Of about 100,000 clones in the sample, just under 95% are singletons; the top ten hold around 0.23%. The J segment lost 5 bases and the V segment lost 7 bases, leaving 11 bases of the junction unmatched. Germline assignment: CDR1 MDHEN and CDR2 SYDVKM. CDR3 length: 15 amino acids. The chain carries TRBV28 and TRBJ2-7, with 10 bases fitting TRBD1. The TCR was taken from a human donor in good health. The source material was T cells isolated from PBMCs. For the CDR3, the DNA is TGTGCCAGCAATCCTCCGCGGGACAGGGGAAACGAGCAGTACTTC. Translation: CASNPPRDRGNEQYF.